What follows is one TCR beta chain and its context. Its specificity is unknown. This sample was taken from a study of T cell repertoires in cytomegalovirus infection. TCRdb used MiXCR to reprocess the reads, holding one entry per CDR3 protein. This sample has approximately 1,000,000 distinct CDR3 sequences, with roughly 30% found just once. This CDR3 region has 16 residues. Germline trimming cut 3 bases from V and 9 bases from J; bases unmatched to any gene: 10. The sequence derives from a human donor in good health (CMV status not recorded). Some clones in this sample may be carry-over from other donors' samples. The material sequenced was cultured CD8+ T cells from PBMCs, taken from culture after CMV antigen stimulation. This sequence joins TRBV12-3 or TRBV12-4 and TRBJ1-6; TRBD1 matches 8 bases. CDR3 in amino acids: CASSFITGGEISPLHF. The CDR3 DNA sequence: TGTGCCAGCAGTTTTATAACAGGGGGTGAGATTTCACCCCTCCACTTT.